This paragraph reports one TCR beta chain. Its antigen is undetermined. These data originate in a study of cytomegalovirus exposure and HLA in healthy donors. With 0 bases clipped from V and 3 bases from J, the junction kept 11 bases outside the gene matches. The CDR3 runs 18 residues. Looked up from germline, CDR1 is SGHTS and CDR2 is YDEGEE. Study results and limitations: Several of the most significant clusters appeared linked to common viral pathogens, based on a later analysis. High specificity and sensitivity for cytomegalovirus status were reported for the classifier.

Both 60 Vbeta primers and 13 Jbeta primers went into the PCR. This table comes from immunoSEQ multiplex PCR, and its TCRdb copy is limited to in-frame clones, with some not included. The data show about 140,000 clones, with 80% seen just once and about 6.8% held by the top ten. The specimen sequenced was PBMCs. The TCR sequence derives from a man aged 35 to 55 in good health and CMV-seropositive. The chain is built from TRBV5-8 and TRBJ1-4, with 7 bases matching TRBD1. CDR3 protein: CASSLGTGDIASNEKLFF. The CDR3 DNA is TGTGCCAGCAGCTTGGGGACAGGAGATATTGCATCTAATGAAAAACTGTTTTTT.